This T cell receptor (beta chain) was sequenced in a study of CD4 T cells in relation to SARS-CoV-2 and coronaviruses. At the level of the study: Convalescent patients were fewer than ten males and a few females; two were Hispanic. The restricting HLA molecule for shared crossreactive spike epitopes was mapped.

Data came from immunoSEQ multiplex PCR; TCRdb stores just in-frame clones and leaves some out. The table lists approximately 37,000 clones, approximately 85% of them singletons. Findings of the study overall: Compared with monoreactive clones, crossreactive clones showed significantly weaker SARS-CoV-2 expansion. Crossreactivity was assessed only for spike protein, not other viral proteins.

The CDR3 length is 13 residues. About this clone: No antigen is known for it. At one end the junction does not follow the germline gene, possibly because of a read error.

The V call is TRBV12-3 or TRBV12-4, the J call TRBJ2-7, with D perhaps matching TRBD1 (6 bases). The sample consisted of memory CD4+ T cells from PBMCs. The sequence was collected from an adult with COVID-19. The CDR3, as DNA: TGTGCCAGCAGTTTAAGGGGGAGTGATGCCGTCGCCTTC. Its protein product is CASSLRGSDAVAF.